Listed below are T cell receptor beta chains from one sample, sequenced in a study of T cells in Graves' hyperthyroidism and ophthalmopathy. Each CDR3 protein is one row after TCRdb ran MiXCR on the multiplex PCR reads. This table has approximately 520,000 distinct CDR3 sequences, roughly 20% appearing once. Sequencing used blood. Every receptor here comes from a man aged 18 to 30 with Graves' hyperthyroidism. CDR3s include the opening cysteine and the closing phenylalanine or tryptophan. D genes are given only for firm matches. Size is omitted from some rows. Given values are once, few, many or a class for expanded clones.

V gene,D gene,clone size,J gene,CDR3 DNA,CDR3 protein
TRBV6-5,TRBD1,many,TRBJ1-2,TGTGCCAGCAGTTGGCGACAGGGGACCTATGGCTACACCTTC,CASSWRQGTYGYTF
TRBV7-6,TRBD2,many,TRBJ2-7,TGTGCCAGCAGCTCGGGGAGGGGTGCCGAGCAGTACTTC,CASSSGRGAEQYF
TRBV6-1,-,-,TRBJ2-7,TGTGCCAGCAGTGAAGCGGAGGTGACCTACGAGCAGTACTTC,CASSEAEVTYEQYF
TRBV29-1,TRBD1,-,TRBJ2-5,TGCAGCGTTCGGTCGAGGACAGGGCCAGAGACCCAGTACTTC,CSVRSRTGPETQYF
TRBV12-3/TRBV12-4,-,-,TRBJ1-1,TGTGCCAGCAGGTCATCAGTCCGGGCGAACACTGAAGCTTTCTTT,CASRSSVRANTEAFF
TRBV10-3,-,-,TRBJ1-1,TGTGCCATCAGTGAGAGGTACGCCTATGAAGCTTTCTTT,CAISERYAYEAFF
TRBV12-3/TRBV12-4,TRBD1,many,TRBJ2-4,TGTGCCAGCAGTCCGACGACAGGGACCATAGGCATTCAGTACTTC,CASSPTTGTIGIQYF
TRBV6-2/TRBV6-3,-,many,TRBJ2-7,TGTGCCAGCAGTTACAGCGTGGGGGAGCAGTACTTC,CASSYSVGEQYF
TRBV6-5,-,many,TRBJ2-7,TGTGCCAGCAGTTCCGTAGAGGGACTCAACTACGAGCAGTACTTC,CASSSVEGLNYEQYF
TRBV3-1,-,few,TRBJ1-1,TGTGCCAGCAGGCACCGGACAGCCGCTTCTGAAGCTTTCTTT,CASRHRTAASEAFF
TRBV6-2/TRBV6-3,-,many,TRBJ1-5,TGTGCCAGCAGTCGTGTTTCGCCTCGACCAGGAATTAGCAATCAGCCCCAGCATTTT,CASSRVSPRPGISNQPQHF
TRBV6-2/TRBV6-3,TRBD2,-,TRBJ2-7,TGTGCCAGCTGGGGGGGCTACGAGCAGTACTTC,CASWGGYEQYF
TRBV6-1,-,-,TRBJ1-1,TGTGCCAGCAGTGCCATTTTGAACACTGAAGCTTTCTTT,CASSAILNTEAFF
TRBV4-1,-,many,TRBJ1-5,TGCGCCAGCTCCGTCCCGGGGGGCAATCAGCCCCAGCATTTT,CASSVPGGNQPQHF
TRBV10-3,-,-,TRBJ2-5,TGTGCCATCAGTGACCACCAAGAGACCCAGTACTTC,CAISDHQETQYF
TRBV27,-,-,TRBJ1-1,TGTGCCAGCAGGATATGGGGGTTAGACACTGAAGCTTTCTTT,CASRIWGLDTEAFF
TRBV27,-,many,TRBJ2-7,TGTGCCAGCAGTTTATGGATTGGGGGGCACGAGCAGTACTTC,CASSLWIGGHEQYF
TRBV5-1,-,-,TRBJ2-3,TGCGCCAGCAGCTTGGATCCGGTAATAAGCACAGATACGCAGTATTTT,CASSLDPVISTDTQYF
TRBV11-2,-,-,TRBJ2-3,TGTGCCAGCAGCGCCGGACGCACAGATACGCAGTATTTT,CASSAGRTDTQYF
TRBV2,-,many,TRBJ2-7,TGTGCCAGCAGTGACACCGGACTGAAAAACGGCGAGCAGTACTTC,CASSDTGLKNGEQYF
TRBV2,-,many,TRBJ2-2,TGTGCCAGCAGTCGACTAAAAGGGACCGCCAATTCGAACACCGGGGAGCTGTTTTTT,CASSRLKGTANSNTGELFF
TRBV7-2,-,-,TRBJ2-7,TGTGCCAGCAGGCTTTGGGGTGGCTCCTACGAGCAGTACTTC,CASRLWGGSYEQYF
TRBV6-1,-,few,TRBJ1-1,TGTGCCAGCAGTCAAAGAGACATGAACACTGAAGCTTTCTTT,CASSQRDMNTEAFF
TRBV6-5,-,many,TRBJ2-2,TGTGCCAGCAGTTACGGGCACTACACCGGGGAGCTGTTTTTT,CASSYGHYTGELFF
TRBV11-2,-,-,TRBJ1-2,TGTGCCAGCAGCTTAGATTCAGGGAACAACTATGGCTACACCTTC,CASSLDSGNNYGYTF
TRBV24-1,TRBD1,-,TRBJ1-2,TGTGCCACCAGTGATAAGGGACAGGGATCCTATGGCTACACCTTC,CATSDKGQGSYGYTF
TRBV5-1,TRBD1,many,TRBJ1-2,TGCGCCAGCAGCTTGGCACAGGGGGCTCCCTATGGCTACACCTTC,CASSLAQGAPYGYTF
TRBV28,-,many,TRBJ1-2,TGTGCCAGCAGTTCTAGAGGTTTGGGCTACACCTTC,CASSSRGLGYTF
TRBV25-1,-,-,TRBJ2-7,TGTGCCAGCAGTGACAGCCATGGGTCCTACGAGCAGTACTTC,CASSDSHGSYEQYF
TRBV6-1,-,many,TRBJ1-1,TGTGCCAGCAGTCCTATCGACAGGTCTGAAGCTTTCTTT,CASSPIDRSEAFF
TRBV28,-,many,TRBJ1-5,TGTGCCAGCATCCTGGGGACACCGACTCCTTATAGCAATCAGCCCCAGCATTTT,CASILGTPTPYSNQPQHF
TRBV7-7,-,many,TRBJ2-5,TGTGCTAGCACCTCCGAGGCGGGGGCGGGAATAGAGACCCAGTACTTC,CASTSEAGAGIETQYF
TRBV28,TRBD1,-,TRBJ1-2,TGTGCCAGCAGTTTATCGACAGGGGTCAAAAGATATGGCTACACCTTC,CASSLSTGVKRYGYTF
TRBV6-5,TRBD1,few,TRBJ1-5,TGTGCCAGCAGTTATTTGCCCGGGACAGCCCTCGACCAGCCCCAGCATTTT,CASSYLPGTALDQPQHF
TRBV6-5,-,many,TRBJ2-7,TGTGCCAGCAGTTACGCCGCGAGACAGCCTCTCTACGAGCAGTACTTC,CASSYAARQPLYEQYF
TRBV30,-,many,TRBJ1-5,TGTGCCTGGAGTGTTGGGGCAGGGCAGCCCCAGCATTTT,CAWSVGAGQPQHF
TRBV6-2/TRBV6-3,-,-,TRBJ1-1,TGTGCCTGCACCGCGGACATGAACACTGAAGCTTTCTTT,CACTADMNTEAFF
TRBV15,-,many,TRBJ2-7,TGTGCCACCAGCAGAGGGGGGGCCGGGGAGCAGTACTTC,CATSRGGAGEQYF
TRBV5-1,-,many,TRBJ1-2,TGCGCCAGCAGCTTGGGGCCCCTAGGGGCGTATGGCTACACCTTC,CASSLGPLGAYGYTF
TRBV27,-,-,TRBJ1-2,TGTGCCAGCAGTTTATTCCCCCCCGATTACTTGAAGGGCTACACCTTC,CASSLFPPDYLKGYTF
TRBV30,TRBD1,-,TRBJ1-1,TGTGCCTGGAGCCAGACAGGGGCCACTGAAGCTTTCTTT,CAWSQTGATEAFF